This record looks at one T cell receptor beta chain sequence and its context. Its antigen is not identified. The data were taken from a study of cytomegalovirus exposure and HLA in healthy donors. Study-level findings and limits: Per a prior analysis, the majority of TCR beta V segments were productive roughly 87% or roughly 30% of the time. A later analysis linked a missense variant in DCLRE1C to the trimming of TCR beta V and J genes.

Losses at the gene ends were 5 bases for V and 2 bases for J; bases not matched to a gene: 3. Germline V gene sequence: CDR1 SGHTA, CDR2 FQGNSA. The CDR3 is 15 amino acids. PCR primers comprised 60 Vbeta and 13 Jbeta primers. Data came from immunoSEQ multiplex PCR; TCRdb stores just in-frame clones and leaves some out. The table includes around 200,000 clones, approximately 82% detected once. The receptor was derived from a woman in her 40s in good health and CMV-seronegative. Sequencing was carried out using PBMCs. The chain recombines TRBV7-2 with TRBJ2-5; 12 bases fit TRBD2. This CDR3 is CASSPSGGVQETQYF. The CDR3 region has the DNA TGTGCCAGCAGCCCTAGCGGGGGGGTTCAAGAGACCCAGTACTTC. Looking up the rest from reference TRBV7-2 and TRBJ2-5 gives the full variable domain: GAGVSQSPSNKVTEKGKDVELRCDPISGHTALYWYRQSLGQGLEFLIYFQGNSAPDKSGLPSDRFSAERTGGSVSTLTIQRTQQEDSAVYLCASSPSGGVQETQYFGPGTRLLVL.